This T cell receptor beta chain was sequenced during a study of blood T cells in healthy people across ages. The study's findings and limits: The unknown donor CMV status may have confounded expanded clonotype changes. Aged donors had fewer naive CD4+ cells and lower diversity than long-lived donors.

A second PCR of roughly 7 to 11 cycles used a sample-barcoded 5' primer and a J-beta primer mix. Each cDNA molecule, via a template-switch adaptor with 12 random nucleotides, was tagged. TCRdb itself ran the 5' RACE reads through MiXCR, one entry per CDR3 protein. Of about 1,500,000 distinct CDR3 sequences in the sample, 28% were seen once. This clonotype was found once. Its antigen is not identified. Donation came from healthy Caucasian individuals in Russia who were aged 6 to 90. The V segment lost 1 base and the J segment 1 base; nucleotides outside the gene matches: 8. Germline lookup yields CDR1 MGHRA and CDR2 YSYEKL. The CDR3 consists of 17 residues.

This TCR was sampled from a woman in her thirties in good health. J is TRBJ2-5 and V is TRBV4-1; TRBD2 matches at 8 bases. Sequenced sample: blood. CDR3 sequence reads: CASSQGPGLGGQETQYF. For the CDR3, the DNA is TGCGCCAGCAGCCAAGGACCGGGACTAGGAGGCCAAGAGACCCAGTACTTC.